This entry describes one TCR beta chain. This sample is drawn from a study of control samples from healthy donors and cancer patients. TCRdb's table, derived via immunoSEQ multiplex PCR, lists solely in-frame clones and lacks some. This specimen shows some 190,000 clones; the ten leading clones hold roughly 2%. The sample comprised blood. The clonotype was recovered from a woman in her twenties or thirties in good health.

In nucleotides, the CDR3 is TGCGCCAGCAGCCAACGAGCGAACACTGAAGCTTTCTTT. Protein product: CASSQRANTEAFF. V is TRBV4-1 and J is TRBJ1-1; no clear D gene. Deletions cut 2 bases from V and 1 base from J, with 5 bases between. Germline CDR1 and CDR2: MGHRA and YSYEKL. The CDR3 totals 13 residues.